The 14 T cell receptor beta chains below come from one sample, sequenced in a study of T-cell reconstitution after alpha-beta-depleted transplantation in children. A library of TCRbeta sequences, prepared with unique molecular identifiers, was generated. MiXCR was run by TCRdb on the PCR reads, yielding one entry per CDR3 protein. The table includes 400,000 to 500,000 distinct CDR3 sequences, approximately 10% detected once. The sample in question was PBMCs from the stem cell graft donor, obtained from the stem cell graft. These receptors were obtained from a human donor who donated a stem cell graft to a child with acute myeloid leukemia.

The chain has TRBV7-9 and TRBJ2-3; D call uncertain. The CDR3 runs to 16 residues. Germline V gives CDR1 SEHNR, CDR2 FQNEAQ (reference sequence). V dropped 5 bases and J dropped 4 bases, with 19 bases sitting between them. CDR3 amino acids: CASSPGRKVGPDTQYF. CDR3 nucleotides: TGTGCCAGCAGCCCCGGAAGGAAGGTTGGGCCAGATACGCAGTATTTT.

This clonotype was picked up a small number of times. V is TRBV5-1 and J is TRBJ2-5; a possible D gene is TRBD1 (6 bases). This CDR3 is built from 15 residues. Germline CDR1 and CDR2: SGHRS and YFSETQ. The germline V and J ends were trimmed by 4 bases and 2 bases, with 15 bases remaining between them. The CDR3: CASSGTGPPQETQYF. The DNA for the CDR3 is TGCGCCAGCAGCGGAACAGGGCCCCCGCAAGAGACCCAGTACTTC.

The genes are TRBV19 and TRBJ2-1; no firm D call. Trimming cost V 1 base and J 0 bases, with 4 bases left between them. This CDR3 spans 14 amino acids. Germline V gene data show CDR1 as LNHDA and CDR2 as SQIVND (reference sequence). CDR3 residues: CASSIAGSYNEQFF. The CDR3, as DNA: TGTGCCAGTAGTATAGCAGGCTCCTACAATGAGCAGTTCTTC.

Only a few counts were recorded for this clonotype. The CDR3: CASSLGLASEQYF. The CDR3 nucleotides read TGTGCCAGCAGCCTGGGACTAGCTTCCGAGCAGTACTTC. The rearrangement uses TRBV7-9 and TRBJ2-7; 9 bases match TRBD2. Germline CDR1 reads SEHNR; CDR2 reads FQNEAQ (reference sequence). V lost 5 bases, J lost 6 bases, and 5 bases stayed unmatched. The CDR3 sequence is 13 residues long.

V gene TRBV6-5 combines with J gene TRBJ2-7; tentative D call: TRBD1 (6 bases). This CDR3 contains 14 residues. Trimming took off 2 bases at V and 2 bases at J, with 10 bases between the two ends. CDR1 MNHEY and CDR2 SVGAGI come from the germline V gene. In DNA form, the CDR3 reads TGTGCCAGCAGTTACATTGACAGGCCCTACGAGCAGTACTTC. Translated, it gives CASSYIDRPYEQYF.

The chain uses TRBV7-2 and TRBJ2-7; 7 positions agree with TRBD2. The V gene's germline CDR1 is SGHTA and CDR2 FQGNSA. J was trimmed by 3 bases and V by 4 bases; bases with no gene match: 9. The length of the CDR3 is 15 residues. This chain's CDR3 is CASSWGLGGSYEQYF. CDR3 nucleotides: TGTGCCAGCAGCTGGGGACTGGGCGGGAGCTACGAGCAGTACTTC.

Only a few counts were recorded for this clonotype. The chain links TRBV9 to TRBJ2-7, with D perhaps matching TRBD1 or TRBD2 (5 bases each). Trimming removed 8 bases at V and 5 bases at J, with 20 bases between. Germline assignment: CDR1 SGDLS and CDR2 YYNGEE. The CDR3 has 14 amino acids. The CDR3 coding sequence is TGTGCCAGTGGGGGACCCCGATCGATCGACGAGCAGTACTTC. Protein product: CASGGPRSIDEQYF. Full variable domain (outside the CDR3, taken from reference TRBV9 and TRBJ2-7): DSGVTQTPKHLITATGQRVTLRCSPRSGDLSVYWYQQSLDQGLQFLIQYYNGEERAKGNILERFSAQQFPDLHSELNLSSLELGDSALYFCASGGPRSIDEQYFGPGTRLTVT.

This clonotype occurred a few times. The chain carries TRBV4-2 and TRBJ2-5; D call uncertain. Germline V gene data show CDR1 as LGHNA and CDR2 as YNFKEQ. Trimming removed 0 bases from V and 3 bases from J, with 14 bases in between. The CDR3 totals 16 residues. The CDR3 region is CASSQDIIGTKETQYF. The CDR3, as DNA: TGTGCCAGCAGCCAAGATATCATTGGAACCAAAGAGACCCAGTACTTC.

The rearrangement uses TRBV6-2 or TRBV6-3 and TRBJ2-1, with a possible D match to TRBD1 (5 bases). The V gene lost 8 bases and the J gene lost 3 bases, with 11 bases spanning the gap. CDR3 size: 13 residues. Germline CDR1 MNHEY, CDR2 SVGEGT. The CDR3 reads CASGAGYYNEQFF. The CDR3 DNA reads TGTGCCAGCGGGGCAGGTTACTACAATGAGCAGTTCTTC.

This clonotype was seen repeatedly, ten times or more. Here the CDR3 DNA reads TGTGCCAGCAGCTTGACCTCAGGGGGCAACACCTACAATGAGCAGTTCTTC. Translating it yields CASSLTSGGNTYNEQFF. V gene TRBV7-2 combines with J gene TRBJ2-1, with 8 bases fitting TRBD1. Germline CDR1 and CDR2: SGHTA and FQGNSA. V was clipped by 3 bases and J by 2 bases; unmatched bases: 9. The CDR3 covers 17 residues.

This clonotype came up a few times. The chain is built from TRBV15 and TRBJ2-1; 8 positions match TRBD2. CDR1 is LNHNV, CDR2 YYDKDF, per germline (reference sequence). V gave up 0 bases and J gave up 9 bases; unmatched junction bases: 7. This CDR3 has 15 amino acids. The CDR3 region has the DNA TGTGCCACCAGCAGAGAGGCGCGGGAGGACGTTGAGCAGTTCTTC. Amino acid sequence: CATSREAREDVEQFF.

This clonotype appeared a few times. The genes are TRBV7-3 and TRBJ2-6, with 9 bases matching TRBD2. Germline CDR1 SGHTA, CDR2 FQGTGA. The V and J ends lost 1 base and 0 bases, in that order; junction bases with no gene match: 4. The CDR3 length is 18 residues. The CDR3 sequence is CASSLRASGVSGANVLTF. In nucleotides, the CDR3 is TGTGCCAGCAGCTTAAGGGCTAGCGGGGTCTCTGGGGCCAACGTCCTGACTTTC. Full variable domain (outside the CDR3, taken from reference TRBV7-3 and TRBJ2-6): GAGVSQTPSNKVTEKGKYVELRCDPISGHTALYWYRQSLGQGPEFLIYFQGTGAADDSGLPNDRFFAVRPEGSVSTLKIQRTERGDSAVYLCASSLRASGVSGANVLTFGAGSRLTVL.

CDR3 DNA: TGCGCCAGCAGCTTGCAAGTGGGACGGGGGAATTATGGCTACACCTTC. It translates to CASSLQVGRGNYGYTF. The J gene is TRBJ1-2, the V gene TRBV5-1; the D gene is possibly TRBD1 (5 bases). The CDR3 is made up of 16 amino acids. V shed 1 base and J shed 5 bases, with 18 bases lying between them. Germline loops: CDR1 SGHRS, CDR2 YFSETQ.

This clonotype was observed a few times. V gene TRBV7-8 combines with J gene TRBJ1-3, with D possibly being TRBD1 (5 bases). V was trimmed by 3 bases and J by 8 bases, leaving 14 bases between them. The CDR3 has 14 amino acids. Germline CDR1 SGHVS, CDR2 FQNEAQ. CDR3 nucleotides: TGTGCCAGCAGCTTCGCCACAGGCCCCGACACCATATATTTT. This codes for CASSFATGPDTIYF.